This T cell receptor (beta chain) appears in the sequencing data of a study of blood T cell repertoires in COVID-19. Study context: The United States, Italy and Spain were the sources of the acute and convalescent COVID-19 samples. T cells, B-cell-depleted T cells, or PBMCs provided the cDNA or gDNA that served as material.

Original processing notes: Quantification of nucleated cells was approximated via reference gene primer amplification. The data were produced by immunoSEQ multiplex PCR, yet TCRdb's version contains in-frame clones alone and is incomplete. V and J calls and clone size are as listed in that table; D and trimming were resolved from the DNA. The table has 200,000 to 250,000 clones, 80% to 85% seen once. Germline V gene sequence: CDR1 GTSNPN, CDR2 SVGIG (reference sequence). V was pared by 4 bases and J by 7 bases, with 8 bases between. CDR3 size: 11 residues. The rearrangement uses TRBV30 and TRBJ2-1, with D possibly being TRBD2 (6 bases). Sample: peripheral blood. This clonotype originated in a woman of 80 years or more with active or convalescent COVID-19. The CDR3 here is CAWTSENEQFF. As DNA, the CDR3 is TGTGCCTGGACTAGCGAAAATGAGCAGTTCTTC.